This TCR beta chain was sequenced during a study of technical replicates of blood from several donors. Germline assignment: CDR1 SGHRS and CDR2 YFSETQ. V lost 5 bases, J lost 5 bases, and 14 bases lay in between. This CDR3 is 14 amino acids long. Only in-frame clones appear in the TCRdb table, and some are missing; sequencing was by immunoSEQ multiplex PCR. In the table there are more than 75,000 clones, about 94% of which are singletons. Source material: T cells isolated from PBMCs. The genes are TRBV5-1 and TRBJ1-5; D gene ambiguous. The TCR comes from a human donor in good health. CDR3 sequence reads: CASSRGEGHQPQHF. CDR3 coding DNA: TGCGCCAGCAGTCGAGGCGAGGGCCATCAGCCCCAGCATTTT.